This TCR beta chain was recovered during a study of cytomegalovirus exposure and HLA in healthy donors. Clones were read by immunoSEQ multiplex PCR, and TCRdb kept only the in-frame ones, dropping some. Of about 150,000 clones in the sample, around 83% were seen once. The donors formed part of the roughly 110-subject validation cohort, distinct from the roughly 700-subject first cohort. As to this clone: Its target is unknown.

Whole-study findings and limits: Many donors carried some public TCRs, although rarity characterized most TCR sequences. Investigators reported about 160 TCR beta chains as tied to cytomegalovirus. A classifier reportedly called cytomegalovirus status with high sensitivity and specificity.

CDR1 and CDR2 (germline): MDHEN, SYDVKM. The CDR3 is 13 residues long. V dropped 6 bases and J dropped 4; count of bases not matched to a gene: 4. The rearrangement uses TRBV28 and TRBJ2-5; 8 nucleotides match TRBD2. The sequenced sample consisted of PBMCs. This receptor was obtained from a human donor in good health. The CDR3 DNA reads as TGTGCCAGCAGAAAAAGCGGGAGAGAGACCCAGTACTTC. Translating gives CASRKSGRETQYF.